This T cell receptor beta chain derives from a study of T-cell reconstitution after alpha-beta-depleted transplantation in children (TCRdb year 2016). General notes on the study: The study quantitatively tracked T-cell immune reconstitution after TCRalphabeta/CD19-depleted allogeneic hematopoietic cell transplantation in children using TCR repertoire profiling.

The library was produced with PCR. TCRdb records Illumina HiSeq 2500 as the sequencer. Molecular barcoding was employed in the preparation of TCR libraries, with unique molecular identifiers being used to normalize TCRbeta repertoire quantification. Using fastp at Q25 and MiXCR, TCRdb reprocessed the public reads and kept productive beta chains. Rows merge per CDR3 protein into single entries with the most common DNA and genes. Across this sample there are about 90,000 distinct CDR3 sequences, with about 8% seen only once. The biggest ten clones account for roughly 7% of the sample. This clonotype appeared many times. Its antigen is not yet known. No base quality values were provided; no much bigger clone lies one nucleotide off. V and J are truncated by 3 bases and 4 bases respectively, leaving an intervening sequence of 13 bases. Including cysteine and phenylalanine, the CDR3 has 14 amino acids. Solely the CDR3 DNA is kept, with 42 bases framed from the first base. The germline V gene provides CDR1 MDHEN and CDR2 SYDVKM.

The sample in question was PBMCs from the stem cell graft donor, obtained from the stem cell graft. This receptor was identified in a human donor who donated a stem cell graft to a child with congenital amegakaryocytic thrombocytopenia. The chain is encoded by TRBV28 joined to TRBJ2-7; the D element might be TRBD1 or TRBD2, as each aligns at 6 bases. The DNA sequence is TGTGCCAGCAGTTTCGCGGGACACCAATACGAGCAGTACTTC. Its amino acids are CASSFAGHQYEQYF.